This TCR beta chain is drawn from a study of blood T cell repertoires in COVID-19. Study context: Donors in the United States, Italy and Spain gave samples during acute or convalescent COVID-19.

A Seattle source enrolled patients during active infection and followed them longitudinally. This clone was seen only once. J was trimmed by 5 bases and V by 2 bases; bases with no gene match: 5. This CDR3 comprises 15 residues. Germline loops: CDR1 KGHSH, CDR2 LQKENI. The data were produced by immunoSEQ multiplex PCR, yet TCRdb's version contains in-frame clones alone and is incomplete. Here the sample spans fewer than 300,000 clones, about four fifths being singletons. This chain connects TRBV18 to TRBJ1-5; 8 bases line up with TRBD1. The TCR was taken from a person aged 65-85 years with COVID-19, enrolled during active disease. Sequenced: peripheral blood. The CDR3 bases are TGTGCCAGCTCACCAAACAGGGGGGCGGATCAGCCCCAGCATTTT. Translation gives CASSPNRGADQPQHF.